This T cell receptor (beta chain) was sequenced during a study of Ad26.COV2.S vaccination and SARS-CoV-2 variants. Across the whole study: The COV1001 Ad26.COV2.S trial arm included the donor. Donor got 5x10^10 or 1x10^11 viral particles of Ad26.COV2.S.

Treatment given: some 20 received Ad26.COV2.S at low or high dose, single or two shots; a few received placebo; per-sample allocation not given. Sampling happened 63 days after the first vaccine or placebo injection. General study results and limits: Placebo recipients had lower spike-specific TCR breadth than vaccine recipients.

Concerning this clone itself: Its antigen remains unknown.

The germline V gene encodes CDR1 SEHNR and CDR2 FQNEAQ (reference sequence). J lost 1 base, V lost 7 bases, and 6 bases had no gene match. The length of the CDR3 is 14 residues. The protocol was immunoSEQ multiplex PCR, while the TCRdb copy is restricted to in-frame clones and leaves out a portion. The data show a few hundred thousand clones, more than 75% seen once. This specimen consisted of peripheral blood, obtained in a trial of Ad26.COV2.S vaccine versus placebo. The sequence was obtained from a person between 18 and 60 years old who received the Ad26.COV2.S COVID-19 vaccine or a placebo. This chain links TRBV7-9 with TRBJ2-7, with 8 bases that match TRBD2. The CDR3 region has the DNA TGTGCCAGCATAGACGCGGGAGGATCCTACGAGCAGTACTTC. This codes for CASIDAGGSYEQYF.